The entry that follows covers one T cell receptor beta chain sequence. Assay: immunoSEQ multiplex PCR; the TCRdb copy retains only in-frame clones and omits some. This sample carries approximately 15,000 clones, about nine tenths of them seen once, and the ten largest clones take 4.5% to 6.5%. The sample originates from a study of PD-L1 blockade in urothelial cancer. Study-wide context: Patients had received 0 to 3 prior chemotherapy regimens. Analysis of blood occurred 3 weeks (second dose) and 6 weeks after treatment start. Median T cell yield from blood was roughly 150,000.

Patient sample counts ranged from 1 to 8, pretreatment and on-treatment. The CDR3 extends over 16 amino acids. Trimming left V 2 bases short and J 0 bases short, with 11 bases between. Germline values: CDR1 LNHDA, CDR2 SQIVND (reference sequence). The V and J genes are TRBV19 and TRBJ1-3, with D maybe TRBD1 (5 bases). The TCR was taken from a man over 45 with urothelial cancer. The input for sequencing was PBMCs, taken around atezolizumab (anti-PD-L1) treatment. This CDR3 reads CASSIRQTDSGNTIYF. As DNA, the CDR3 is TGTGCCAGTAGTATACGTCAGACAGACTCTGGAAACACCATATATTTT.